This T cell receptor beta chain was identified during a study of tumor-infiltrating lymphocytes in primary liver carcinoma. Background on the study: Each sample had roughly 3.65 to 7.5 million productive TCRbeta reads regardless of tissue type. Points from the study as a whole: Tumor tissue displayed a significantly greater top-250-clone fraction than blood (p = 0.039). All five tumor regions shared only about 7-25% of top clones.

This CDR3 is built from 15 residues. Between the trimmed V and J ends, which lost 1 base and 2 bases, there was a span of 12 bases. Germline-derived CDR1 and CDR2 are SEHNR and FQNEAQ (reference sequence). This clonotype was picked up many times. Its antigen remains unidentified. Researchers generated TCR beta cDNA from about 450 ng of total RNA, relying on a constant-region primer. Generation of the TCR beta libraries relied on three nested multiplex PCR rounds using slightly modified ARM-PCR. The first two PCR rounds, roughly 10 cycles each, used TRBV1-TRBV30 forward primers and a C-beta reverse primer. TCRdb independently ran MiXCR on the multiplex PCR reads; one entry per CDR3 protein. The table has 45,000 to 65,000 distinct CDR3 sequences, around 73% seen once. DNA and RNA were both co-extracted from approximately 20-30 mg of bulk tissue that had not been sorted. Viable tumor cell content exceeded 80% in every tumor sample.

Material for sequencing was liver tumor tissue from sampling region 5. Specified subset: tumor region T5, tumor centre. The sequence was obtained from a man between 35 and 55 years old with primary liver carcinoma and hepatitis B virus infection. The V call is TRBV7-9, the J call TRBJ2-7; D possibly corresponds to TRBD1 (6 bases). CDR3 sequence: CASSLVTGGTYEQYF. The CDR3, as DNA: TGTGCCAGCAGCTTAGTGACAGGCGGTACCTACGAGCAGTACTTC.